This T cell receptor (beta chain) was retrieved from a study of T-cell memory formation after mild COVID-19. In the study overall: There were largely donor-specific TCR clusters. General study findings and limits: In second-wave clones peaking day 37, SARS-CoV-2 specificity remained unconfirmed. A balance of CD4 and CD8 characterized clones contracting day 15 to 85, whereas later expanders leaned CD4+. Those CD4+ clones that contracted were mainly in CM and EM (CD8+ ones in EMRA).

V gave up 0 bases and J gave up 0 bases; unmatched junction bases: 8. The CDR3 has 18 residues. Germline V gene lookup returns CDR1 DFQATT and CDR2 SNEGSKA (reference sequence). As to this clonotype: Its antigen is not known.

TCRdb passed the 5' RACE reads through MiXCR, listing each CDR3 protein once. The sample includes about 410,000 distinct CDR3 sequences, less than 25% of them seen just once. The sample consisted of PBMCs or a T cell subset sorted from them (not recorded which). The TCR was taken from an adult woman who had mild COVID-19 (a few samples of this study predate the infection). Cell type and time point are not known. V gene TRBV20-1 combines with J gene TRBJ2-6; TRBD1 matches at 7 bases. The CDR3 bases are TGCAGTGCTAGAGAAGGACAGGCGAGCCCCTCTGGGGCCAACGTCCTGACTTTC. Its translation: CSAREGQASPSGANVLTF.